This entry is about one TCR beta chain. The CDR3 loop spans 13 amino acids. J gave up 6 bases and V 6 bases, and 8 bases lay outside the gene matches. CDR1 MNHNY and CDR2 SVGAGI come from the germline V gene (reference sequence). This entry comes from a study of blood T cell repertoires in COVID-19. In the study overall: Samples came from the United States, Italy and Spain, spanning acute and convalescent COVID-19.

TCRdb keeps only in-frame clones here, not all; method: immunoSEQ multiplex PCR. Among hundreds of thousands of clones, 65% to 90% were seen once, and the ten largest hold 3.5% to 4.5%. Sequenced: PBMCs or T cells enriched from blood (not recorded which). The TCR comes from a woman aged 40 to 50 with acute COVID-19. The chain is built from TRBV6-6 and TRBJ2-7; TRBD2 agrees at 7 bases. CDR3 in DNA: TGTGCCAGCAGGGCCGGACTAGTTGCCGAGCAGTACTTC. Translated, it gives CASRAGLVAEQYF.